This T cell receptor (beta chain) was found in a study of blood T cell repertoires in COVID-19. Sequencing used immunoSEQ multiplex PCR; TCRdb keeps in-frame clones, though not all of them. The sample holds under 200,000 clones, about four fifths seen once. CDR1 MNHEY and CDR2 SVGAGI come from the germline V gene. J lost 11 bases, V lost 5 bases, and 5 bases had no gene match. This CDR3 is 11 amino acids long. The chain is built from TRBV6-5 and TRBJ1-2; TRBD1 matches 7 bases. The clonotype comes from a woman in her seventies who had recovered from COVID-19. Sequenced: peripheral blood. The CDR3 here is CASSTGDRYTF. CDR3 sequence (DNA): TGTGCCAGCAGTACAGGGGATAGATACACCTTC.